Listed below are T cell receptor beta chains from one sample, sequenced in a study of T-cell memory formation after mild COVID-19. TCRdb re-called the 5' RACE reads through MiXCR, storing one row per CDR3 protein. Of about 270,000 distinct CDR3 sequences listed, 15% to 19% are singletons. The material sequenced was PBMCs or a T cell subset sorted from them (not recorded which). The source of these receptors is an adult woman who had mild COVID-19 (a few samples of this study predate the infection). Cell type and time point are not known. CDR3s include the opening cysteine and the closing phenylalanine or tryptophan. Fields, in order: V gene, J gene, clone size, D gene, CDR3 protein, CDR3 DNA. The D gene is left open where the match is weak. For some rows the clone size is stated as once, few or many, or as a class when expanded; others skip it.

>TRBV6-2/TRBV6-3|TRBJ2-3|many|-
CASSTPTRRQYF
TGTGCCAGCAGTACGCCGACCCGTCGGCAGTATTTT
>TRBV5-6|TRBJ2-3|few|-
CASRPMGADTQYF
TGTGCCAGTCGCCCAATGGGTGCAGATACGCAGTATTTT
>TRBV20-1|TRBJ1-5|few|-
CSAHSPGGNQPQHF
TGCAGTGCCCATTCCCCGGGGGGAAATCAGCCCCAGCATTTT
>TRBV7-2|TRBJ2-1|many|-
CASSSGRAYNEQFF
TGTGCCAGCAGCAGCGGGCGGGCGTACAATGAGCAGTTCTTC
>TRBV6-1|TRBJ2-7|few|TRBD1
CASSGRTGTYEQYF
TGTGCCAGCAGTGGACGGACAGGGACCTACGAGCAGTACTTC
>TRBV12-3/TRBV12-4|TRBJ1-1|-|-
CASSFLQAGTEAFF
TGTGCCAGCAGTTTTCTTCAGGCCGGCACTGAAGCTTTCTTT
>TRBV7-2|TRBJ2-5|-|-
CASSSFTGTQYF
TGTGCCAGCAGCTCATTCACGGGGACCCAGTACTTC
>TRBV30|TRBJ2-1|few|TRBD1
CAWSVRQGLNEQFF
TGTGCCTGGAGTGTACGACAGGGATTGAATGAGCAGTTCTTC
>TRBV4-2|TRBJ1-1|few|-
CASSQDLMGVNTEAFF
TGTGCCAGCAGCCAAGATCTAATGGGGGTGAACACTGAAGCTTTCTTT
>TRBV7-2|TRBJ1-5|few|TRBD1
CASSLKGGAGNQPQHF
TGTGCCAGCAGCTTAAAAGGGGGCGCGGGCAATCAGCCCCAGCATTTT
>TRBV6-6|TRBJ1-1|-|TRBD1
CASTVTGGEAFF
TGTGCCAGCACCGTCACAGGGGGCGAAGCTTTCTTT
>TRBV18|TRBJ2-7|many|-
CASSPNRENEQYF
TGTGCCAGCTCACCAAACAGGGAAAACGAGCAGTACTTC
>TRBV12-3/TRBV12-4|TRBJ1-6|-|-
CASSFMGYYNSPLHF
TGTGCCAGCAGTTTCATGGGTTACTATAATTCACCCCTCCACTTT
>TRBV29-1|TRBJ2-3|-|TRBD2
CSVESSGGTDTQYF
TGCAGCGTTGAGTCTAGCGGGGGCACAGATACGCAGTATTTT
>TRBV29-1|TRBJ1-5|few|-
CSVAADGQPQHF
TGCAGCGTGGCAGCAGATGGTCAGCCCCAGCATTTT
>TRBV4-2|TRBJ2-2|-|-
CASSPGPGVEVTGELFF
TGTGCCAGCAGCCCGGGGCCAGGGGTGGAGGTCACCGGGGAGCTGTTTTTT
>TRBV18|TRBJ2-6|-|-
CASSPWGSGANVLTF
TGTGCCAGCTCACCATGGGGCTCCGGGGCCAACGTCCTGACTTTC
>TRBV6-1|TRBJ1-5|once|-
CASSEVRGPNQPQHF
TGTGCCAGCAGTGAGGTGCGGGGCCCCAATCAGCCCCAGCATTTT
>TRBV20-1|TRBJ1-2|-|-
CSAGPPGVYYGYTF
TGCAGTGCCGGACCGCCGGGGGTTTACTATGGCTACACCTTC
>TRBV18|TRBJ1-2|many|-
CASSPRTAANYGYTF
TGTGCCAGCTCACCAAGGACAGCTGCTAACTATGGCTACACCTTC
>TRBV19|TRBJ1-4|-|TRBD1
CASRRGQTRQTNEKLFF
TGTGCCAGCCGCCGGGGACAGACCAGACAAACTAATGAAAAACTGTTTTTT
>TRBV12-3/TRBV12-4|TRBJ2-7|few|-
CASSPFRRTVYEQYF
TGTGCCAGCAGTCCCTTTCGCAGAACTGTCTACGAGCAGTACTTC
>TRBV7-9|TRBJ1-1|few|-
CASSLTGLGTEAFF
TGTGCCAGCAGCTTAACGGGCTTAGGCACTGAAGCTTTCTTT
>TRBV19|TRBJ2-7|-|TRBD1
CASPGQGVYEQYF
TGTGCCAGTCCGGGACAGGGAGTATACGAGCAGTACTTC
>TRBV9|TRBJ1-1|-|-
CASSGLQGTEAFF
TGTGCCAGCAGCGGACTACAGGGCACTGAAGCTTTCTTT
>TRBV4-2|TRBJ2-1|few|-
CASSQDLGREQFF
TGTGCCAGCAGCCAAGATTTGGGACGTGAGCAGTTCTTC
>TRBV19|TRBJ2-7|-|TRBD1
CASSPLGQGSAQYF
TGTGCCAGTAGTCCCCTGGGACAGGGGTCCGCGCAGTACTTC